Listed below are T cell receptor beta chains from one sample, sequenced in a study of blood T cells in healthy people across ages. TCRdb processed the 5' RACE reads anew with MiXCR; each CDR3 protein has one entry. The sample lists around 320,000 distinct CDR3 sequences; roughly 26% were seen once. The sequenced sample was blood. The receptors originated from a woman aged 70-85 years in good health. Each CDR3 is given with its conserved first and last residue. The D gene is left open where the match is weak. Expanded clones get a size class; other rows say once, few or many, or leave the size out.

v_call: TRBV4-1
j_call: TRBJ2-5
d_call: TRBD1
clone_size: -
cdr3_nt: TGCGCCAGCAGCCAAGGACAGGGTACCGAGACCCAGTACTTC
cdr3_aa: CASSQGQGTETQYF

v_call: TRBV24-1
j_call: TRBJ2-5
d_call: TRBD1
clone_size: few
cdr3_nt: TGTGCCACCAGTGATTCACGAACAGGGGGCGGAGAGACCCAGTACTTC
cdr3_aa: CATSDSRTGGGETQYF

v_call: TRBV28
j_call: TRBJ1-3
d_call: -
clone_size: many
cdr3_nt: TGTGCCAGCAGTACAGAGTCAGACGGAAACACCATATATTTT
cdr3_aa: CASSTESDGNTIYF

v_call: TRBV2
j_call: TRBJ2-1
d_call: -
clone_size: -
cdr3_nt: TGTGCCAGCAGTTATAGAGGGTCGGGGTCCTACAATGAGCAGTTCTTC
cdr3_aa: CASSYRGSGSYNEQFF

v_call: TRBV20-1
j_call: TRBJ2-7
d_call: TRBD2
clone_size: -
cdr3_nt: TGCAGTGCTAGAGATTTCGGGAGCGGGAGGTTGAACGAGCAGTACTTC
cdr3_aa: CSARDFGSGRLNEQYF

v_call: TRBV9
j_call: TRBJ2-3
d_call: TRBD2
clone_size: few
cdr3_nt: TGTGCCAGCAGCGTGACTAGCTTCGGCACAGATACGCAGTATTTT
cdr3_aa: CASSVTSFGTDTQYF

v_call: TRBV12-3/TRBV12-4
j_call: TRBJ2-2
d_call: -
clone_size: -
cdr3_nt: TGTGCCAGCAGTAAAGAACTACTCGTCGTCGGGGAGCTGTTTTTT
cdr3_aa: CASSKELLVVGELFF

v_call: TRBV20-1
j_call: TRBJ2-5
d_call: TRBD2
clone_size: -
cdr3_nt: TGCAGTGCTCATACTAGCGGGAGGGGTCAAGAGACCCAGTACTTC
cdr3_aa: CSAHTSGRGQETQYF

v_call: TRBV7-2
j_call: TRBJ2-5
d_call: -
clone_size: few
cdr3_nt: TGTGCCAGCAGCCCCCGTAGGGTCCAAGAGACCCAGTACTTC
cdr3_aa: CASSPRRVQETQYF

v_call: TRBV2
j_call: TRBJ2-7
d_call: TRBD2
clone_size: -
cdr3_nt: TGTGCCAGCTCCGGGACTAGCCCGTCCTACGAGCAGTACTTC
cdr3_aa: CASSGTSPSYEQYF

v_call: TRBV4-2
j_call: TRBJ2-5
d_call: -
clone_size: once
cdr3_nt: TGTGCCAGCAGTTTTCGGCCAGAGACCCAGTACTTC
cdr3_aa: CASSFRPETQYF

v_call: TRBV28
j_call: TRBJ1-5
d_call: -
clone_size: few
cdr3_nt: TGTGCCAGCAGTTTAGGACACCGCAATCAGCCCCAGCATTTT
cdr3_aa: CASSLGHRNQPQHF

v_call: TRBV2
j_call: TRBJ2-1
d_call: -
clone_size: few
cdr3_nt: TGTGCCAGTCTTAGTGTTGAGCAGTTCTTC
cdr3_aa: CASLSVEQFF

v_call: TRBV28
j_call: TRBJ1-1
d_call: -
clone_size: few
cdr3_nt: TGTGCCAGCAGTTATACCGGACGGATGAACACTGAAGCTTTCTTT
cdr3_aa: CASSYTGRMNTEAFF

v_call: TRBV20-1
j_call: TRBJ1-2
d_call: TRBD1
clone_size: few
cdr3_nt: TGCAGTGCTGAACAGGGGAAGGCCTCCCTAGGCTATGGCTACACCTTC
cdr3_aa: CSAEQGKASLGYGYTF

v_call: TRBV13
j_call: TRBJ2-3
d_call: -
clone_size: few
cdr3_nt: TGTGCCAGCAGCTTAGGTACACGACTAGGCAGCACAGATACGCAGTATTTT
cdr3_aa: CASSLGTRLGSTDTQYF

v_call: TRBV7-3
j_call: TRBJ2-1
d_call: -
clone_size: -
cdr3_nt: TGTGCCAGCAGTCGAACTTTTGACAATGAGCAGTTCTTC
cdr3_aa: CASSRTFDNEQFF

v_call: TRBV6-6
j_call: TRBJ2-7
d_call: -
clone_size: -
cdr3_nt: TGTGCCAGCAGTCCCGTCCGATACTTAACCTACGAGCAGTACTTC
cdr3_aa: CASSPVRYLTYEQYF

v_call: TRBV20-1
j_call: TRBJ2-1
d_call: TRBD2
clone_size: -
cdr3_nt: TGCAGTGCTAGAGCGCTAGCGGGAGAATTTTTAAATGAGCAGTTCTTC
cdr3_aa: CSARALAGEFLNEQFF

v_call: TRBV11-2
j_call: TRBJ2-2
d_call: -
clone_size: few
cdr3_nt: TGTGCCAGCAGCTTAGTCCCACTGGCGGGAAACACCGGGGAGCTGTTTTTT
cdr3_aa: CASSLVPLAGNTGELFF

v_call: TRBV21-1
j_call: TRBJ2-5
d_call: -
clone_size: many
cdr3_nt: TGTGCCACTGACAGGGACGCACAAGAGACCCAGTACTTC
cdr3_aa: CATDRDAQETQYF

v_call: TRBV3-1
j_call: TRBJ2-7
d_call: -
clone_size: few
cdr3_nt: TGTGCCAGCAGCGACCTCAACGAGCAGTACTTC
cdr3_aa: CASSDLNEQYF